Sequencing of this T cell receptor beta chain was carried out in a study of human T cells and chemical hapten exposure. Study details: There were per-sample TCR yield variations, arising mainly from small pooled library volume differences.

Each CDR3 protein is one row after TCRdb ran MiXCR on the RACE reads. This sample has about 120,000 distinct CDR3 sequences; about 10% occur once, and the top ten carry over 2%. Findings and caveats of the study: With patch test score, the counts of PT1 expanded TCRs showed a positive correlation.

Time point reported: patch test 3, about 24 weeks after DPC sensitization. Treatment defined: therapeutic diphenylcyclopropenone sensitization with weekly scalp DPC. From germline, CDR1 is SQVTM and CDR2 ANQGSEA. Trimming took 0 bases from V and 5 from J; bases not matched to a gene: 4. The CDR3 is made up of 15 amino acids. With regard to this clonotype: Its antigen is unidentified.

This sequence originates from a woman in her fifties or sixties with alopecia areata. Some clones in this sample may be carry-over from other donors' samples. The gene calls are TRBV29-1 and TRBJ2-1, with 10 bases fitting TRBD2. The sequences come from whole blood, collected in connection with sensitization to the hapten diphenylcyclopropenone (DPC). The CDR3 region is CSVEEGLAEDNEQFF. Here the CDR3 DNA reads TGCAGCGTTGAAGAAGGACTAGCGGAAGACAATGAGCAGTTCTTC.